This is a list of T cell receptor beta chains from one sample in a study of T-cell reconstitution after alpha-beta-depleted transplantation in children. TCRdb fed the PCR reads into MiXCR, producing one record per CDR3 protein. The table has more than 250,000 distinct CDR3 sequences, roughly 9.5% seen once. The specimen was PBMCs from the stem cell graft donor, collected from the stem cell graft. Receptors originate from a human donor who donated a stem cell graft to a child with SCID. CDR3s leave out the opening cysteine and the closing phenylalanine or tryptophan. The order of the fields is CDR3 length, J gene, V gene, CDR3 protein.

length: 11; J: TRBJ1-2; V: TRBV19; CDR3: ASRTDPAYGYT
length: 11; J: TRBJ2-1; V: TRBV27; CDR3: ASRGRGANEQF
length: 12; J: TRBJ2-7; V: TRBV9; CDR3: ASSPRDRGYEQY
length: 13; J: TRBJ2-4; V: TRBV7-9; CDR3: ASSWVDRTENIQY
length: 12; J: TRBJ2-1; V: TRBV27; CDR3: ASRGTSNYNEQF
length: 13; J: TRBJ1-5; V: TRBV5-1; CDR3: ASSFEGGNNQPQH
length: 15; J: TRBJ2-5; V: TRBV3-1; CDR3: ASLPSRLAGARETQY
length: 11; J: TRBJ2-2; V: TRBV7-9; CDR3: ASSLDRPGELF
length: 11; J: TRBJ2-7; V: TRBV20-1; CDR3: SAIQDGSYEQY
length: 13; J: TRBJ2-1; V: TRBV6-2/TRBV6-3; CDR3: ASSWTGIGYNEQF
length: 11; J: TRBJ2-7; V: TRBV12-3/TRBV12-4; CDR3: ASGTWGGYEQY
length: 14; J: TRBJ2-1; V: TRBV7-9; CDR3: ASSLGPAGANNEQF
length: 13; J: TRBJ1-1; V: TRBV6-1; CDR3: ASRSGWRESTEAF
length: 15; J: TRBJ2-3; V: TRBV7-2; CDR3: ASSLGGGGYWADTQY
length: 13; J: TRBJ2-3; V: TRBV4-2; CDR3: ASSQDLAGEDTQY
length: 11; J: TRBJ2-1; V: TRBV7-2; CDR3: ASSQDSSNEQF
length: 9; J: TRBJ2-7; V: TRBV3-1; CDR3: ASSQAGEQY
length: 10; J: TRBJ2-1; V: TRBV2; CDR3: ASSEGGHEQF
length: 14; J: TRBJ2-2; V: TRBV12-3/TRBV12-4; CDR3: ASSPLRDRNTGELF
length: 14; J: TRBJ2-3; V: TRBV6-1; CDR3: ASSRAGAGGPDTQY
length: 12; J: TRBJ2-1; V: TRBV5-4; CDR3: ASSLERVGNEQF
length: 14; J: TRBJ2-5; V: TRBV5-1; CDR3: ASSLDMGQGGETQY
length: 13; J: TRBJ2-3; V: TRBV15; CDR3: ATSRAPYGTDTQY
length: 13; J: TRBJ2-1; V: TRBV7-8; CDR3: ASSPYPVGGDEQF
length: 10; J: TRBJ2-3; V: TRBV20-1; CDR3: SARDARDTQY
length: 14; J: TRBJ2-7; V: TRBV7-9; CDR3: ASSLARGTSSYEQY
length: 15; J: TRBJ2-6; V: TRBV7-9; CDR3: ASSLGSRNSGANVLT
length: 12; J: TRBJ1-2; V: TRBV5-1; CDR3: ASSLATTAYGYT
length: 18; J: TRBJ1-5; V: TRBV11-1; CDR3: ASSFHRGQGDLYSNQPQH
length: 10; J: TRBJ1-6; V: TRBV3-1; CDR3: ASSRVDSPLH